This entry lists 19 T cell receptor beta chains sequenced from one sample in a study of blood T cell repertoires in COVID-19. Repertoires were generated with immunoSEQ multiplex PCR, while TCRdb's copy carries only in-frame clones and drops some. The table records about 42,000 clones, about 88% of them present only once. Sequencing input: peripheral blood. The source of these receptors is a human donor in a cohort sampled during active COVID-19.

The chain combines TRBV29-1 with TRBJ2-1; D might be TRBD1 (6 bases). Germline CDR1 and CDR2: SQVTM and ANQGSEA. Trimming took 3 bases from V and 10 from J, leaving 16 bases between them. The CDR3 contains 13 residues. CDR3 residues: CSVEDSNIWEQFF. The CDR3 coding sequence is TGCAGCGTTGAGGACAGCAATATCTGGGAGCAGTTCTTC.

The gene calls are TRBV5-3 and TRBJ2-7; 8 bases are a match to TRBD1. TRBV5-3 is an ORF; its function is uncertain. This CDR3 contains 15 residues. J gave up 2 bases and V 3 bases, and 7 bases lay outside the gene matches. Here the CDR3 reads CARSSDRGTPYEQYV. DNA of the CDR3: TGTGCCAGAAGCTCCGACAGGGGAACCCCCTACGAGCAGTACGTC.

This chain connects TRBV7-3 to TRBJ2-4; a possible D gene is TRBD1 (6 bases). Between the trimmed V and J ends, which lost 4 bases and 9 bases, there was a span of 16 bases. The CDR3 covers 14 residues. CDR1 is SGHTA and CDR2 is FQGTGA in the germline V gene. The chain's CDR3 is CASSSGQLDGIQYF. The DNA for the CDR3 is TGTGCCAGCAGCTCGGGACAACTAGACGGCATTCAGTACTTC.

The rearrangement joins TRBV7-6 to TRBJ2-3, with D possibly being TRBD2 (6 bases). The V and J ends lost 5 bases and 7 bases respectively, with 19 bases between them. CDR1 and CDR2 from the germline V gene are SGHVS and FNYEAQ. The length of the CDR3 is 15 residues. CDR3 loop: CASSGGTPFGHTQYF. CDR3 bases: TGTGCCAGCAGCGGAGGGACTCCCTTCGGTCATACGCAGTATTTT.

Only one count was recorded for this clone. This rearrangement joins TRBV11-2 to TRBJ2-1, with 7 bases matching TRBD1. The J segment lost 4 bases and the V segment lost 0 bases, leaving 3 bases of the junction unmatched. CDR3 size: 15 residues. The V gene's germline CDR1 is SGHAT and CDR2 FQNNGV. This chain's CDR3 is CASSLDWTGYNEQFF. CDR3 sequence (DNA): TGTGCCAGCAGCTTAGATTGGACAGGATACAATGAGCAGTTCTTC.

V and J are TRBV2 and TRBJ2-3; 8 nucleotides align to TRBD1. Losses at the gene ends were 4 bases for V and 6 bases for J; bases not matched to a gene: 15. Germline CDR1 reads SNHLY; CDR2 reads FYNNEI. The CDR3 is 17 amino acids. The CDR3 protein is CASSGLGQGARLDTQYF. In DNA form, the CDR3 reads TGTGCCAGCAGTGGACTTGGGCAGGGGGCGCGATTGGATACGCAGTATTTT.

In this sample, this clone turned up once. The genes are TRBV28 and TRBJ2-5, with 9 bases aligning to TRBD2. In germline, CDR1 is MDHEN, CDR2 SYDVKM. Trimming removed 2 bases from V and 3 bases from J; junction bases left unmatched: 4. The CDR3 covers 15 residues. CDR3 in DNA: TGTGCCAGCAGTTTAACGGCTAGCGGGGAAGAGACCCAGTACTTC. Protein: CASSLTASGEETQYF. Full variable domain (rest looked up from reference TRBV28 and TRBJ2-5): DVKVTQSSRYLVKRTGEKVFLECVQDMDHENMFWYRQDPGLGLRLIYFSYDVKMKEKGDIPEGYSVSREKKERFSLILESASTNQTSMYLCASSLTASGEETQYFGPGTRLLVL.

This rearrangement joins TRBV28 to TRBJ1-1, with TRBD1 identical over 8 bases. Trimming at V came to 4 bases and at J to 7 bases, leaving 8 bases not matched to a gene. Germline loops: CDR1 MDHEN, CDR2 SYDVKM. CDR3 length equals 14 residues. This chain's CDR3 is CASSSEPGQVEAFF. CDR3 nucleotide sequence: TGTGCCAGCAGTTCCGAGCCGGGACAGGTTGAAGCTTTCTTT.

V usage is TRBV18 and J usage is TRBJ2-7; 7 bases map to TRBD1. CDR1 and CDR2 from the germline V gene are KGHSH and LQKENI. The J segment lost 2 bases and the V segment lost 6 bases, leaving 7 bases of the junction unmatched. The CDR3 has 14 amino acids. The CDR3 reads CASSLRQGTYEQYF. The DNA for the CDR3 is TGTGCCAGCTCTCTCAGACAGGGAACCTACGAGCAGTACTTC.

The chain couples TRBV3-1 (or the pseudogene TRBV3-2) to TRBJ1-2; D is ambiguous. The length of the CDR3 is 13 residues. Germline CDR1 reads LGHDT; CDR2 reads YNNKEL (reference sequence). Trimming left V 4 bases short and J 4 bases short, with 10 bases between. The CDR3 here is CASSLGSTYGYTF. Written as DNA, the CDR3 is TGTGCCAGCAGCCTCGGTTCCACCTATGGCTACACCTTC.

V gene TRBV2 combines with J gene TRBJ2-7; perhaps TRBD2 as D (6 bases). V shed 4 bases and J shed 7 bases, with 11 bases lying between them. CDR3 length: 12 residues. CDR1 is SNHLY and CDR2 is FYNNEI in the germline V gene. Here the CDR3 reads CASSGLEREQYV. In nucleotides, the CDR3 is TGTGCCAGCAGTGGACTAGAACGGGAGCAGTACGTC.

The V and J genes are TRBV6-6 and TRBJ1-2, with 9 bases lining up with TRBD1. The CDR3 runs 16 residues. CDR1 is MNHNY and CDR2 is SVGAGI in the germline V gene (reference sequence). V gave up 4 bases and J gave up 1 base; unmatched junction bases: 7. The CDR3 spells CASSSTGGIGNYGYTF. DNA for the CDR3: TGTGCCAGCAGTTCGACAGGGGGAATCGGTAACTATGGCTACACCTTC.

The sample holds a few counts of this clone. The genes are TRBV7-2 and TRBJ2-7; possibly TRBD2 for D (6 bases). The CDR3 is 14 residues long. The germline V gene encodes CDR1 SGHTA and CDR2 FQGNSA. V was clipped by 5 bases and J by 4 bases, with 15 bases between them. In nucleotides, the CDR3 is TGTGCCAGCAGCGTAGGCCCCGCGGGGTACGAGCAGTACTTC. Translated: CASSVGPAGYEQYF.

This clone was detected a few times. V is TRBV20-1 and J is TRBJ1-1; D perhaps matches TRBD1 (6 bases). The CDR3 sequence is 11 residues long. The V and J ends lost 3 bases and 5 bases respectively, with 7 bases between them. The germline V gene encodes CDR1 DFQATT and CDR2 SNEGSKA (reference sequence). The CDR3 sequence is CSASRGTEAFF. In nucleotides, the CDR3 is TGCAGTGCTAGCAGGGGTACTGAAGCTTTCTTT.

The chain carries TRBV30 and TRBJ1-6, with D perhaps matching TRBD1 (5 bases). The CDR3 runs to 13 residues. V gave up 6 bases and J gave up 7 bases, with 13 bases separating them. The germline gives CDR1 GTSNPN, CDR2 SVGIG (reference sequence). The CDR3 loop is CACTPGGNSPLHF. In nucleotides, the CDR3 is TGTGCCTGTACACCGGGGGGGAATTCACCCCTCCACTTT.

The chain has TRBV7-9 and TRBJ2-3; D gene uncertain. The CDR3 spans 13 residues. The germline V gene has CDR1 SEHNR and CDR2 FQNEAQ (reference sequence). Trimming pared 10 bases from V and 6 bases from J, leaving 17 bases between. The CDR3, as DNA: TGTGCCACCCGAAAAGACACTGAGGATACGCAGTATTTT. This encodes CATRKDTEDTQYF.

The chain couples TRBV5-4 to TRBJ2-2; maybe TRBD1 (5 bases). Germline CDR1 SGHNT, CDR2 YYREEE (reference sequence). Deletions cut 3 bases from V and 4 bases from J, with 13 bases between. The CDR3 has 15 amino acids. Here the CDR3 reads CASSSGGRATGELFF. CDR3 in DNA: TGTGCCAGCAGCTCCGGCGGCAGGGCCACCGGGGAGCTGTTTTTT.

This chain connects TRBV7-9 to TRBJ2-2; the D gene is possibly TRBD2 (6 bases). The CDR3 covers 12 residues. Trimming took off 5 bases at V and 7 bases at J, with 8 bases between the two ends. The germline gives CDR1 SEHNR, CDR2 FQNEAQ (reference sequence). CDR3 residues: CASSRDFGELFF. In nucleotides, the CDR3 is TGTGCCAGCAGCAGGGACTTCGGGGAGCTGTTTTTT.

This chain connects TRBV7-2 to TRBJ1-2, with D maybe TRBD1 (6 bases). The V and J ends lost 5 bases and 2 bases respectively, with 12 bases between them. Germline V lookup: CDR1 SGHTA, CDR2 FQGNSA. CDR3 size: 14 residues. The CDR3 loop reads CASSTGYGNYGYTF. CDR3 in DNA: TGTGCCAGCAGCACAGGGTACGGGAACTATGGCTACACCTTC.